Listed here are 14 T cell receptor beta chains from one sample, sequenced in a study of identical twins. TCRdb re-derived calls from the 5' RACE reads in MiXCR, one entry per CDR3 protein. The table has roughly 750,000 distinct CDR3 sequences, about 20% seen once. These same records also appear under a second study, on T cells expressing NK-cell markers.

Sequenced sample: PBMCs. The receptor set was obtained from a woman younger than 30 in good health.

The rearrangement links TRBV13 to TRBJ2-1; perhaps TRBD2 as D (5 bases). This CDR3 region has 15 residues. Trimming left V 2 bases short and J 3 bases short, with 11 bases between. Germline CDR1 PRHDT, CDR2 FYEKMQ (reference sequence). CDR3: CASSLIQEGYNEQFF. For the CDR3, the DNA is TGTGCCAGCAGCTTAATTCAAGAGGGCTACAATGAGCAGTTCTTC.

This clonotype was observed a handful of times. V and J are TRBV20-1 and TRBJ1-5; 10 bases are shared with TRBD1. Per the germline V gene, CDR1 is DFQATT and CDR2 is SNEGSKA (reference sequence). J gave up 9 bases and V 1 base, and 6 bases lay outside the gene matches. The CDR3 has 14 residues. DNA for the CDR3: TGCAGTGCTAGAGTTGGGACAGGGGAGAGGCCCCAGCATTTT. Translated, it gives CSARVGTGERPQHF.

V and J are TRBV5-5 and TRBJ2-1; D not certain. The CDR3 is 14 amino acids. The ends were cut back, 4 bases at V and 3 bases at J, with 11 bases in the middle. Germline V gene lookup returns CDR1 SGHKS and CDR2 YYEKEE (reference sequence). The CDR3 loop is CASSHGAGYNEQFF. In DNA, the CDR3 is TGTGCCAGCAGCCACGGCGCAGGCTACAATGAGCAGTTCTTC.

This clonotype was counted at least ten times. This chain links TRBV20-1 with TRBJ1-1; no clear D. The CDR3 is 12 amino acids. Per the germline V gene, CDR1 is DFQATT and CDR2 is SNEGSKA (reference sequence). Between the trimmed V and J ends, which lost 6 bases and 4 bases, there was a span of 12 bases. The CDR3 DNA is TGCAGTGCCCACCTGAGGAGCACTGAAGCTTTCTTT. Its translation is CSAHLRSTEAFF.

The CDR3 DNA sequence: TGTGCCAGCAGTGAATTGGTGTTGGGCGCGGGTTACGGTCCCCAAGAGACCCAGTACTTC. It yields the protein CASSELVLGAGYGPQETQYF. The chain joins TRBV25-1 to TRBJ2-5; tentatively, D is TRBD2 (5 bases). The V end lost 1 base, the J end lost 1 base, and 25 bases lay between the germline ends. Germline lookup yields CDR1 MGHDK and CDR2 SYGVNS. The CDR3 contains 20 residues. Together with reference TRBV25-1 and TRBJ2-5, the CDR3 gives the full variable domain: EADIYQTPRYLVIGTGKKITLECSQTMGHDKMYWYQQDPGMELHLIHYSYGVNSTEKGDLSSESTVSRIRTEHFPLTLESARPSHTSQYLCASSELVLGAGYGPQETQYFGPGTRLLVL.

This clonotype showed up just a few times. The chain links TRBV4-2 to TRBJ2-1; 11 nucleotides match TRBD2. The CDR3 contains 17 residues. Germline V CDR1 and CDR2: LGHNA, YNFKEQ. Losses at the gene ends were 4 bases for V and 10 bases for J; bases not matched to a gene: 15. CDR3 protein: CASSPYTSGGPSGEQFF. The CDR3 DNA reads TGTGCCAGCAGCCCATACACTAGCGGGGGTCCCTCGGGGGAGCAGTTCTTC.

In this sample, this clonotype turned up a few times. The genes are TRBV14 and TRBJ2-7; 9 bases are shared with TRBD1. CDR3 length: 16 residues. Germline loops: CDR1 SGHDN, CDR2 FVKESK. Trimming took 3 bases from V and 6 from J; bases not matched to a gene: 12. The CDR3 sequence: CASSHRPGQGGLEQYF. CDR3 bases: TGTGCCAGCAGCCATCGACCGGGACAGGGAGGTCTCGAGCAGTACTTC.

The CDR3 nucleotides are TGTGCCAGCAGTGGACGAGTGAACACTGAAGCTTTCTTT. Translating it yields CASSGRVNTEAFF. The V and J genes are TRBV2 and TRBJ1-1, with unresolved D. Germline CDR1 and CDR2: SNHLY and FYNNEI. Trimming removed 4 bases at V and 0 bases at J, with 6 bases between. This CDR3 has 13 amino acids.

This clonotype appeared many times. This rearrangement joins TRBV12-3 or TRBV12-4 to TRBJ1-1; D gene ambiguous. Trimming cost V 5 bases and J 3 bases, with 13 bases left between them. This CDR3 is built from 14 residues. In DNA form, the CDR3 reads TGTGCCAGCAGTAAGGGAGACCACCACACTGAAGCTTTCTTT. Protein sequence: CASSKGDHHTEAFF.

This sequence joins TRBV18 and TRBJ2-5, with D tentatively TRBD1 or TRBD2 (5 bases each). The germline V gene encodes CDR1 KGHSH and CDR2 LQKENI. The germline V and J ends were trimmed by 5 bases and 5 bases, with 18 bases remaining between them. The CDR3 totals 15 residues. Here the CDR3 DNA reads TGTGCCAGCTCAAACGACGAGGGGTTAGGGGAGACCCAGTACTTC. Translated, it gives CASSNDEGLGETQYF.

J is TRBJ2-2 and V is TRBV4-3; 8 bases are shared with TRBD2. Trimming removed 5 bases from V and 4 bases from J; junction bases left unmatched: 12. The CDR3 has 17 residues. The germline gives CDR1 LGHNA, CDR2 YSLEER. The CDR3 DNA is TGCGCCAGCAGCACCCCAAACCTAGCGGGCAGCACCGGGGAGCTGTTTTTT. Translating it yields CASSTPNLAGSTGELFF.

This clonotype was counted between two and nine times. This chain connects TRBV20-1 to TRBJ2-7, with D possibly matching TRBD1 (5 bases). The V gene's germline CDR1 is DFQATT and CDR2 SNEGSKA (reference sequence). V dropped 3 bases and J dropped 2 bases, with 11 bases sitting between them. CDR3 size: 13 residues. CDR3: CSARYPGTYEQYF. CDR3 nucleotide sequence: TGCAGTGCTAGGTACCCAGGGACCTACGAGCAGTACTTC.

The CDR3 region has the DNA TGTGCCAGCAGCGGGATAAACGAGCAGTTCTTC. Translating it yields CASSGINEQFF. The V and J genes are TRBV11-2 and TRBJ2-1; D is uncertain. Germline assignment: CDR1 SGHAT and CDR2 FQNNGV. The CDR3 covers 11 residues. V dropped 5 bases and J dropped 10 bases, with 9 bases sitting between them.

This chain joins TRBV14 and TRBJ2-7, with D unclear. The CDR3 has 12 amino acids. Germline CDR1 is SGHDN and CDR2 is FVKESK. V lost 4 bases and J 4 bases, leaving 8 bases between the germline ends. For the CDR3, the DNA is TGTGCCAGCAGCCGAGTCAAATACGAGCAGTACTTC. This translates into CASSRVKYEQYF.